Sequencing of this TCR beta chain was carried out in a study of cytomegalovirus exposure and HLA in healthy donors. Study information: In an earlier analysis, almost 120 million unique TCR beta sequences were found from some 200 million T cells. Study conclusions and caveats: Three chains linked to CMV were shown in vitro to be specific for CMV antigens.

A multiplex PCR was run with 60 Vbeta primers and 13 Jbeta primers. The assay was immunoSEQ multiplex PCR, and TCRdb's table has in-frame clones only and misses some. This table has over 120,000 clones, approximately 82% appearing once. Regarding this clone: Its specificity is not known.

Trimming cost V 8 bases and J 6 bases; bases outside gene matches: 10. The V gene's germline CDR1 is WSHSY and CDR2 SAAADI. The CDR3 covers 14 residues. The rearrangement uses TRBV10-2 and TRBJ1-3, with TRBD1 matching 7 bases. The source is a man under 40 in good health and CMV-seropositive. Sequences were obtained from PBMCs. The CDR3 loop is CASLFGQGENTIYF. Here the CDR3 DNA reads TGCGCCAGCCTCTTCGGGCAGGGGGAAAACACCATATATTTT.